This T cell receptor (beta chain) was captured in a study of blood T cell repertoires in COVID-19. Study background: The origin of the acute and convalescent COVID-19 samples was the United States, Italy and Spain. Nucleic acid was either cDNA or gDNA, and it came from T cells, B-cell-depleted T cells, or PBMCs.

The CDR3 is 16 amino acids. The germline V gene encodes CDR1 SEHNR and CDR2 FQNEAQ (reference sequence). After removal of 1 base from V and 4 bases from J, the junction contained 9 bases not matched to a gene. Some clones are missing from TCRdb's copy, which holds only in-frame ones; the method was immunoSEQ multiplex PCR. This repertoire shows over 120,000 clones, about nine tenths found once; its top ten account for approximately 40%. Material for sequencing was peripheral blood. This sequence was found in a man aged 45-60 years who had recovered from COVID-19. J is TRBJ2-7 and V is TRBV7-9; 8 positions match TRBD2. In DNA, the CDR3 is TGTGCCAGCAGCTTAGTGGCTTCGGGGGGGCCTTACGAGCAGTACTTC. Translated: CASSLVASGGPYEQYF. Full variable domain (missing parts from reference TRBV7-9 and TRBJ2-7): DTGVSQNPRHKITKRGQNVTFRCDPISEHNRLYWYRQTLGQGPEFLTYFQNEAQLEKSRLLSDRFSAERPKGSFSTLEIQRTEQGDSAMYLCASSLVASGGPYEQYFGPGTRLTVT.